Shown below are 9 T cell receptor beta chains from a single sample sequenced in a study of T cell repertoires in cytomegalovirus infection. TCRdb re-called the reads through MiXCR, storing one row per CDR3 protein. The sample comprises tens of thousands of distinct CDR3 sequences, about 20% of which are singletons, and roughly 62% rests with the top ten. No antigen has been identified for these receptors. Material: CD8+ T cells from cultured PBMCs, obtained from culture after CMV antigen stimulation. The receptors originated from a human donor in good health (CMV status not recorded). Some clones in this sample may be carry-over from other donors' samples.

This clonotype was observed a few times. The CDR3 DNA sequence: TGTGCCAGTAGTATGCGCAGGGAAATCCCAGATACGCAGTATTTT. This sequence encodes CASSMRREIPDTQYF. This chain joins TRBV19 and TRBJ2-3; D may be TRBD1 (5 bases). Trimming took off 3 bases at V and 4 bases at J, with 14 bases between the two ends. Germline values: CDR1 LNHDA, CDR2 SQIVND (reference sequence). The CDR3 totals 15 residues.

This clonotype was counted a few times. The V gene is TRBV7-2, the J gene TRBJ2-5, with D unclear. The V gene lost 5 bases and the J gene lost 1 base, with 2 bases spanning the gap. Germline assignment: CDR1 SGHTA and CDR2 FQGNSA. The CDR3 consists of 11 residues. The CDR3: CASSVQETQYF. As DNA, the CDR3 is TGTGCCAGCAGCGTCCAAGAGACCCAGTACTTC.

The rearrangement links TRBV7-8 to TRBJ2-7; D call uncertain. The CDR3 totals 12 residues. The V end was cut by 5 bases, the J end by 4 bases, with 9 bases between. CDR1 is SGHVS, CDR2 FQNEAQ, per germline. The CDR3 loop is CASSPFRYEQYF. Here the CDR3 DNA reads TGTGCCAGCAGCCCGTTTCGGTACGAGCAGTACTTC.

The chain couples TRBV28 to TRBJ2-5; 15 positions agree with TRBD2. This CDR3 has 18 amino acids. With V trimmed by 6 bases and J by 1 base, 9 bases remained unmatched. The germline V gene encodes CDR1 MDHEN and CDR2 SYDVKM. CDR3 sequence: CASSSGLAGGPFQETQYF. DNA for the CDR3: TGTGCCAGCAGCTCCGGACTAGCGGGGGGGCCTTTCCAAGAGACCCAGTACTTC.

This chain connects TRBV15 to TRBJ2-7; TRBD1 matches 7 bases. Germline V CDR1 and CDR2: LNHNV, YYDKDF (reference sequence). J gave up 0 bases and V 1 base, and 3 bases lay outside the gene matches. The CDR3 spans 15 residues. The chain's CDR3 is CATSRGDSSSYEQYF. The DNA for the CDR3 is TGTGCCACCAGCAGAGGGGACAGTAGCTCCTACGAGCAGTACTTC.

This clonotype turned up a few times. J is TRBJ2-7 and V is TRBV20-1; D possibly corresponds to TRBD2 (5 bases). Germline V gene lookup returns CDR1 DFQATT and CDR2 SNEGSKA (reference sequence). The CDR3 length is 14 residues. V was cut by 5 bases and J by 1 base, with 15 bases left in between. The CDR3, as DNA: TGCAGTGCTCCTCGGGATTACCTTTCCTACGAGCAGTACTTC. Its protein is CSAPRDYLSYEQYF.

This clonotype was picked up many times. The chain couples TRBV20-1 to TRBJ2-1; unclear D gene. Germline assignment: CDR1 DFQATT and CDR2 SNEGSKA (reference sequence). V gave up 6 bases and J gave up 0 bases, with 18 bases separating them. This CDR3 region has 16 residues. The CDR3 DNA reads as TGCAGTGCCCCGTTACTTTCGGAGAGCTCCTACAATGAGCAGTTCTTC. Its translation is CSAPLLSESSYNEQFF.

The chain employs TRBV7-9 and TRBJ1-2; D is undetermined. Germline V gives CDR1 SEHNR, CDR2 FQNEAQ (reference sequence). The V end was cut by 4 bases, the J end by 4 bases, with 10 bases between. The CDR3 loop spans 13 amino acids. The CDR3 loop is CASSSRTVYGYTF. CDR3 bases: TGTGCCAGCAGCTCCCGGACGGTCTATGGCTACACCTTC.

V and J are TRBV7-2 and TRBJ2-5; D could derive from TRBD1 or TRBD2 (5 bases each). V dropped 5 bases and J dropped 2 bases, with 15 bases sitting between them. The germline V gene has CDR1 SGHTA and CDR2 FQGNSA. This CDR3 comprises 15 residues. The DNA for the CDR3 is TGTGCCAGCAGCCCAGTTACAGGACTTCAAGAGACCCAGTACTTC. Protein: CASSPVTGLQETQYF. The whole variable domain, filled in from reference TRBV7-2 and TRBJ2-5, reads GAGVSQSPSNKVTEKGKDVELRCDPISGHTALYWYRQSLGQGLEFLIYFQGNSAPDKSGLPSDRFSAERTGGSVSTLTIQRTQQEDSAVYLCASSPVTGLQETQYFGPGTRLLVL.